These 25 T cell receptor beta chains were sequenced from one sample in a study of blood T cell repertoires in COVID-19. The protocol was immunoSEQ multiplex PCR, while the TCRdb copy is restricted to in-frame clones and leaves out a portion. This sample has 190,000 or so clones, with just under 80% found just once. The material sequenced was peripheral blood. The receptors stem from an elderly woman with active or convalescent COVID-19.

The rearrangement joins TRBV30 to TRBJ2-3; 13 nucleotides line up with TRBD2. Germline V CDR1 and CDR2: GTSNPN, SVGIG (reference sequence). V lost 3 bases, J lost 2 bases, and 5 bases stayed unmatched. The CDR3 covers 16 residues. CDR3 amino acids: CAWREGLAGFTDTQYF. As DNA, the CDR3 is TGTGCCTGGAGGGAGGGACTAGCGGGGTTCACAGATACGCAGTATTTT.

The rearrangement joins TRBV18 to TRBJ2-1, with TRBD2 matching 7 bases. The V gene end was trimmed by 2 bases and the J gene end by 0 bases; junction bases not matched to a gene: 7. Germline V gene sequence: CDR1 KGHSH, CDR2 LQKENI. This CDR3 has 17 amino acids. CDR3 DNA: TGTGCCAGCTCACCAAGGGAGGGTGGTAGCTCCTACAATGAGCAGTTCTTC. Its translation is CASSPREGGSSYNEQFF.

CDR3 residues: CASSRGAGGFDTQYF. The DNA for the CDR3 is TGTGCCAGCAGCCGAGGGGCAGGGGGCTTTGATACGCAGTATTTT. This chain joins TRBV7-6 and TRBJ2-3, with 8 bases that match TRBD1. This CDR3 contains 15 residues. CDR1 is SGHVS, CDR2 FNYEAQ, per germline. V lost 5 bases and J lost 6; bases outside the gene matches: 10.

This clone was recorded a few times. The chain combines TRBV3-1 (or the pseudogene TRBV3-2) with TRBJ2-2, with TRBD2 as a possible D gene (7 bases). V was shortened by 6 bases and J by 4 bases, with 18 bases between the two germline ends. Germline CDR1 reads LGHDT; CDR2 reads YNNKEL (reference sequence). This CDR3 has 16 residues. The CDR3 reads CASRLTGGQGTGELFF. Written as DNA, the CDR3 is TGTGCCAGCAGGCTAACGGGGGGCCAGGGCACCGGGGAGCTGTTTTTT.

The chain links TRBV7-2 to TRBJ1-3, with D perhaps TRBD1 (6 bases). The CDR3 sequence is 15 residues long. CDR1 SGHTA and CDR2 FQGNSA come from the germline V gene. V dropped 3 bases and J dropped 4 bases, with 13 bases sitting between them. The CDR3 bases are TGTGCCAGCAGCTTTCAGGGGTTCTCGGGAAACACCATATATTTT. This translates into CASSFQGFSGNTIYF.

The rearrangement uses TRBV9 and TRBJ1-2; the D is unclear. Trimming took off 4 bases at V and 0 bases at J, with 10 bases between the two ends. The CDR3 loop spans 14 amino acids. Germline V gives CDR1 SGDLS, CDR2 YYNGEE. CDR3 sequence: CASSLEVANYGYTF. CDR3 nucleotide sequence: TGTGCCAGCAGCCTCGAGGTAGCTAACTATGGCTACACCTTC. The entire variable domain, with the rest obtained from reference TRBV9 and TRBJ1-2, is as follows: DSGVTQTPKHLITATGQRVTLRCSPRSGDLSVYWYQQSLDQGLQFLIQYYNGEERAKGNILERFSAQQFPDLHSELNLSSLELGDSALYFCASSLEVANYGYTFGSGTRLTVV.

The gene calls are TRBV2 and TRBJ2-7; 10 bases agree with TRBD1. This CDR3 region has 14 residues. V lost 7 bases and J lost 3; bases outside the gene matches: 6. Germline V gives CDR1 SNHLY, CDR2 FYNNEI. The CDR3 DNA reads TGTGCCAGCAATACTGGACAGGGGGTCTACGAGCAGTACTTC. It codes for CASNTGQGVYEQYF. Together with reference TRBV2 and TRBJ2-7, the CDR3 gives the full variable domain: EPEVTQTPSHQVTQMGQEVILRCVPISNHLYFYWYRQILGQKVEFLVSFYNNEISEKSEIFDDQFSVERPDGSNFTLKIRSTKLEDSAMYFCASNTGQGVYEQYFGPGTRLTVT.

J is TRBJ2-5 and V is TRBV24-1; 9 positions match TRBD1. Per germline, CDR1 KGHDR and CDR2 SFDVKD. This CDR3 has 15 amino acids. Trimming at V came to 6 bases and at J to 4 bases, leaving 8 bases not matched to a gene. This CDR3 reads CATSPSETGGETQYF. The CDR3 DNA is TGTGCCACCAGTCCCTCGGAGACAGGGGGAGAGACCCAGTACTTC.

A single count supports this clone. The chain uses TRBV15 and TRBJ2-7; possible D gene TRBD2, 7 bases. CDR3 length equals 14 residues. The germline V and J ends were trimmed by 4 bases and 2 bases, with 12 bases remaining between them. Per germline, CDR1 LNHNV and CDR2 YYDKDF (reference sequence). This CDR3 reads CATSIRGATYEQYF. The CDR3 region has the DNA TGTGCCACCAGCATCCGGGGGGCAACCTACGAGCAGTACTTC.

In DNA, the CDR3 is TGTGCCAGCAGCTTGGAACAGGGGTATAATTCACCCCTCCACTTT. Encoded protein: CASSLEQGYNSPLHF. The chain links TRBV5-4 to TRBJ1-6, with 7 bases identical to TRBD1. V was pared by 0 bases and J by 4 bases, with 1 base of the junction left unmatched. This CDR3 contains 15 residues. Germline V gene data show CDR1 as SGHNT and CDR2 as YYREEE (reference sequence).

V usage is TRBV5-4 and J usage is TRBJ1-2; 10 nucleotides match TRBD1. CDR3 length: 18 residues. Trimming at V came to 0 bases and at J to 4 bases, leaving 12 bases not matched to a gene. CDR1 and CDR2 from the germline V gene are SGHNT and YYREEE (reference sequence). In nucleotides, the CDR3 is TGTGCCAGCAGCTTGGCCGACAGGGGGCTTGGAAGCGTCTATGGCTACACCTTC. Its translation is CASSLADRGLGSVYGYTF.

V and J are TRBV5-1 and TRBJ2-1, with 7 bases fitting TRBD2. V was clipped by 9 bases and J by 4 bases; unmatched bases: 10. This CDR3 has 14 amino acids. Per the germline V gene, CDR1 is SGHRS and CDR2 is YFSETQ. The CDR3 here is CATSLAGEYNEQFF. The CDR3, as DNA: TGCGCCACCTCCCTGGCGGGGGAATACAATGAGCAGTTCTTC.

The sample holds a few counts of this clone. The rearrangement uses TRBV19 and TRBJ1-1, with D maybe TRBD1 (5 bases). The germline V gene encodes CDR1 LNHDA and CDR2 SQIVND (reference sequence). V lost 5 bases, J lost 7 bases, and 14 bases lay in between. The length of the CDR3 is 13 residues. CDR3 in amino acids: CASSQQVGSEAFF. Written as DNA, the CDR3 is TGTGCCAGTAGTCAACAGGTGGGCAGTGAAGCTTTCTTT.

The chain joins TRBV30 to TRBJ1-2; D might be TRBD1 (6 bases). This CDR3 region has 11 residues. V gave up 6 bases and J gave up 8 bases, with 13 bases separating them. The germline V gene has CDR1 GTSNPN and CDR2 SVGIG (reference sequence). For the CDR3, the DNA is TGTGCCTGCCCCGACAGGTACGGCTACACCTTC. Protein: CACPDRYGYTF.

V is TRBV7-2 and J is TRBJ2-2, with no clear D. The ends were cut back, 1 base at V and 3 bases at J, with 6 bases in the middle. The CDR3 is 14 residues long. CDR1 SGHTA and CDR2 FQGNSA come from the germline V gene. The CDR3 region has the DNA TGTGCCAGCAGCTTAGACAGATACACCGGGGAGCTGTTTTTT. The encoded protein is CASSLDRYTGELFF.

J is TRBJ2-1 and V is TRBV5-5; D uncertain. Germline V gene sequence: CDR1 SGHKS, CDR2 YYEKEE (reference sequence). The CDR3 covers 13 residues. Trimming cost V 2 bases and J 1 base, with 4 bases left between them. The CDR3 loop is CASSLSSYNEQFF. The DNA of the CDR3 is TGTGCCAGCAGCTTATCGTCCTACAATGAGCAGTTCTTC.

The rearrangement links TRBV30 to TRBJ1-5, with D maybe TRBD1 (6 bases). V was trimmed by 3 bases and J by 4 bases, leaving 22 bases between them. Germline assignment: CDR1 GTSNPN and CDR2 SVGIG (reference sequence). This CDR3 spans 17 amino acids. In DNA form, the CDR3 reads TGTGCCTGGAGCCTGGGACACAGATCAGTTCTTAATCAGCCCCAGCATTTT. This gives the protein CAWSLGHRSVLNQPQHF.

V usage is TRBV5-4 and J usage is TRBJ2-3; 8 bases align to TRBD2. Looked up from germline, CDR1 is SGHNT and CDR2 is YYREEE (reference sequence). The CDR3 consists of 15 residues. V was pared by 4 bases and J by 2 bases, with 6 bases of the junction left unmatched. CDR3: CASSPARGDTDTQYF. As DNA, the CDR3 is TGTGCCAGCAGCCCGGCGCGGGGGGACACAGATACGCAGTATTTT.

This clone was observed a handful of times. The chain combines TRBV18 with TRBJ1-1, with D possibly being TRBD1 (6 bases). V was cut by 3 bases and J by 5 bases, with 19 bases left in between. This CDR3 spans 16 amino acids. The germline gives CDR1 KGHSH, CDR2 LQKENI. The CDR3 loop reads CASSPINPQGGTEAFF. The CDR3 DNA is TGTGCCAGCTCACCGATCAACCCACAGGGCGGTACTGAAGCTTTCTTT.

V and J are TRBV11-2 and TRBJ2-5, with TRBD2 identical over 9 bases. The CDR3 runs to 16 residues. V dropped 5 bases and J dropped 2; count of bases not matched to a gene: 9. Germline V CDR1 and CDR2: SGHAT, FQNNGV. CDR3 amino acids: CASSRGTSPQQETQYF. CDR3 nucleotide sequence: TGTGCCAGCAGCCGCGGGACTAGCCCTCAACAAGAGACCCAGTACTTC.

The J gene is TRBJ1-2, the V gene TRBV6-5; D not resolved. Germline lookup yields CDR1 MNHEY and CDR2 SVGAGI. Trimming took 2 bases from V and 0 from J, leaving 13 bases between them. The CDR3 spans 16 residues. CDR3 protein: CASSYAGREANYGYTF. CDR3 nucleotides: TGTGCCAGCAGTTACGCCGGGCGGGAGGCTAACTATGGCTACACCTTC.

The chain couples TRBV10-3 to TRBJ2-3, with 7 bases fitting TRBD1. The length of the CDR3 is 15 residues. Germline V lookup: CDR1 ENHRY, CDR2 SYGVKD. V dropped 3 bases and J dropped 2; count of bases not matched to a gene: 5. Written as DNA, the CDR3 is TGTGCCATCAGTGACCCGGGACAGCCCACAGATACGCAGTATTTT. Translation: CAISDPGQPTDTQYF.

The genes are TRBV9 and TRBJ2-3; 10 bases align to TRBD2. This CDR3 spans 15 amino acids. V lost 7 bases, J lost 7 bases, and 12 bases stayed unmatched. The germline V gene has CDR1 SGDLS and CDR2 YYNGEE. This CDR3 is CASGAMSGGANTQYF. CDR3 nucleotides: TGTGCCAGCGGGGCGATGAGCGGGGGGGCTAATACGCAGTATTTT.

The chain combines TRBV7-9 with TRBJ2-3; TRBD2 agrees at 10 bases. V trimming: 11 bases; J trimming: 0 bases; junction bases outside the gene matches: 5. The CDR3 loop spans 14 amino acids. The germline CDR1 and CDR2 sequences are SEHNR and FQNEAQ (reference sequence). In DNA, the CDR3 is TGTGCCGCCTCGACTAGCGGGAGCACAGATACGCAGTATTTT. Encoded protein: CAASTSGSTDTQYF.

This clone is a singleton in its sample. This chain links TRBV6-1 with TRBJ2-3; 8 positions match TRBD2. Germline V lookup: CDR1 MNHNS, CDR2 SASEGT. Trimming removed 4 bases from V and 1 base from J; junction bases left unmatched: 7. The CDR3 sequence is 16 residues long. In DNA, the CDR3 is TGTGCCAGCAGTGTCGGGGCGGGGGGAGGCACAGATACGCAGTATTTT. This encodes CASSVGAGGGTDTQYF.